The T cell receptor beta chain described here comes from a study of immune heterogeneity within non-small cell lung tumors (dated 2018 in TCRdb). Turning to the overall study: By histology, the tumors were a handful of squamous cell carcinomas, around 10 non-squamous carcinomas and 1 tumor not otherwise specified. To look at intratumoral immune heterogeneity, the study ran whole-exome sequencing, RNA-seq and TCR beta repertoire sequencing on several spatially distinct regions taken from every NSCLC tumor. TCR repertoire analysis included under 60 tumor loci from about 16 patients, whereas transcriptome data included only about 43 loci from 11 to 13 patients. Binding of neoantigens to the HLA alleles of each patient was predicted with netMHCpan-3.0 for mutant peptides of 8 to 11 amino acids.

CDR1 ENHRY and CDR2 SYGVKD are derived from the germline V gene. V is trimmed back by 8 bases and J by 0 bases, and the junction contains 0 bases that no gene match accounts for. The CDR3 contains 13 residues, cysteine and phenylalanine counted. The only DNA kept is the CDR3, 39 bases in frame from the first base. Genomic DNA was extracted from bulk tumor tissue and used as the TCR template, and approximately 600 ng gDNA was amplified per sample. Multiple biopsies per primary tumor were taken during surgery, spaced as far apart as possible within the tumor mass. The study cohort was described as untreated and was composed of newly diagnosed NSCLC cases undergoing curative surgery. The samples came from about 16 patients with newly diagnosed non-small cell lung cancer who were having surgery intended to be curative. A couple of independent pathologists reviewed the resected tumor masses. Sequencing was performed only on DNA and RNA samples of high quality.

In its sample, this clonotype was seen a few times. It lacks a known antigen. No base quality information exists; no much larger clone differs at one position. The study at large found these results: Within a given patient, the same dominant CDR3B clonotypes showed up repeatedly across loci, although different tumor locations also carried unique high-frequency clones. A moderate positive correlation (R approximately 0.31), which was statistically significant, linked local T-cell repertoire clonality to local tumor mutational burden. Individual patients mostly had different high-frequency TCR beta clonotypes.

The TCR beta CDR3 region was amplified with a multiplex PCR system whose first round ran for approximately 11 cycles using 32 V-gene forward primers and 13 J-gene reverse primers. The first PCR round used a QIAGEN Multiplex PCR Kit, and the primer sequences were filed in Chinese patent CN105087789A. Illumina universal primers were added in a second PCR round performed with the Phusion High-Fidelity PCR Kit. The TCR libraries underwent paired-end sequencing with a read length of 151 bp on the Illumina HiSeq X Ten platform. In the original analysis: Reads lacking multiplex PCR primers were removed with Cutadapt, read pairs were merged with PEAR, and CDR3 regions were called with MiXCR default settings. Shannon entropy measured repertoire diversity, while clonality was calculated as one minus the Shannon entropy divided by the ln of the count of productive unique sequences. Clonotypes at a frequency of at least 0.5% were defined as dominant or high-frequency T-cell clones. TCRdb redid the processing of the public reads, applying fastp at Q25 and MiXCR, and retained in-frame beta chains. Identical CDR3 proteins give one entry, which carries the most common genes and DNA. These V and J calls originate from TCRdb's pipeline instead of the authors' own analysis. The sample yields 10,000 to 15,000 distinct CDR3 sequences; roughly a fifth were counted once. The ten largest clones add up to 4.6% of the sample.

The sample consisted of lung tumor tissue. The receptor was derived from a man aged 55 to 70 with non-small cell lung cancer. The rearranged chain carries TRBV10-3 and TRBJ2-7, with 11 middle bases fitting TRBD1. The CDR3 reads CAIGTGGSYEQYF. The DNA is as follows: TGTGCCATCGGGACAGGGGGCTCCTACGAGCAGTACTTC.